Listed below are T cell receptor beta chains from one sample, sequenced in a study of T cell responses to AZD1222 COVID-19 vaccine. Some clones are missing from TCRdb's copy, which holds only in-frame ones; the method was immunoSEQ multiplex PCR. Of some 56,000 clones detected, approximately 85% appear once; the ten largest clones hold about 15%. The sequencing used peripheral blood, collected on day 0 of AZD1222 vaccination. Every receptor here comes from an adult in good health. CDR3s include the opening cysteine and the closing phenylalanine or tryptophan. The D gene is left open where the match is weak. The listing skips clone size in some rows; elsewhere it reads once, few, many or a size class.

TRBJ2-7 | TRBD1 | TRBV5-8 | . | CASSSGQGYDEQYF | TGTGCCAGCAGCTCTGGACAGGGTTACGACGAGCAGTACTTC
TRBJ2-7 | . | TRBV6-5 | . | CASTVTSSYEQYF | TGTGCCAGCACCGTTACAAGCTCCTACGAGCAGTACTTC
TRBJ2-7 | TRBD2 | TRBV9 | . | CASSVAERGIYEQYF | TGTGCCAGCAGCGTAGCAGAGCGGGGGATCTACGAGCAGTACTTC
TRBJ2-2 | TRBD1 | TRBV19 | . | CASSTGQGWDGELFF | TGTGCCAGTAGTACAGGACAGGGATGGGACGGGGAGCTGTTTTTT
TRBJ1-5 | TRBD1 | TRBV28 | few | CASSLGQRSNQPQHF | TGTGCCAGCAGTTTGGGACAGCGAAGCAATCAGCCCCAGCATTTT
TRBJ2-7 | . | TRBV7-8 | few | CASSFSESYEQYF | TGTGCCAGCAGCTTCTCCGAATCCTACGAGCAGTACTTC
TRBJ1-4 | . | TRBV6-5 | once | CASSYAGQYGEKLFF | TGTGCCAGCAGTTACGCGGGACAATACGGGGAAAAACTGTTTTTT
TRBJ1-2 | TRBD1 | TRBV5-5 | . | CASSLAGGTDNYGYTF | TGTGCCAGCAGCTTGGCCGGGGGGACAGATAACTATGGCTACACCTTC
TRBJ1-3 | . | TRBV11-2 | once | CASSLVRPSSGNTIYF | TGTGCCAGCAGCTTAGTTCGCCCGAGCTCTGGAAACACCATATATTTT
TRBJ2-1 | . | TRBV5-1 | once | CASSLTGGENNEQFF | TGCGCCAGCAGCTTGACGGGGGGCGAAAACAATGAGCAGTTCTTC
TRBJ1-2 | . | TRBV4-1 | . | CASSHAYGYTF | TGCGCCAGCAGCCACGCTTATGGCTACACCTTC
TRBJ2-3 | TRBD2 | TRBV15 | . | CATSRASSGGGLDTQYF | TGTGCCACCAGCAGAGCGTCAAGCGGGGGGGGTTTAGATACGCAGTATTTT
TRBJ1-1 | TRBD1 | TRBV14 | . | CASSPQGAWSTEAFF | TGTGCCAGCAGCCCACAGGGGGCATGGAGCACTGAAGCTTTCTTT
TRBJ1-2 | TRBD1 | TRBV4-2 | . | CASSQDATGGARGYTF | TGTGCCAGCAGCCAAGATGCGACAGGGGGCGCAAGGGGCTACACCTTC
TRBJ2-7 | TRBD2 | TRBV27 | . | CASKSGGLDEQYF | TGTGCCAGCAAGAGCGGGGGGCTCGACGAGCAGTACTTC
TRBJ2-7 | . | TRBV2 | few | CASSTGDQQYF | TGTGCCAGCAGTACAGGAGATCAGCAGTACTTC
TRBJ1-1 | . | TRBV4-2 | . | CASSQDEGRVEDTEAFF | TGTGCCAGCAGCCAAGATGAGGGTAGGGTTGAGGACACTGAAGCTTTCTTT
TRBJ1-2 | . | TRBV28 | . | CASSPDLPGEAGYTF | TGTGCCAGCAGTCCGGACCTACCAGGGGAGGCCGGCTACACCTTC
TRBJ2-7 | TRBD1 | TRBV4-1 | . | CASSQDQGQIYEQYF | TGCGCCAGCAGCCAAGATCAGGGACAGATCTACGAGCAGTACTTC
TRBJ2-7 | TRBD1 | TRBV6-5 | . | CASGSPGQGPYEQYF | TGTGCCAGCGGGTCACCGGGACAGGGTCCCTACGAGCAGTACTTC
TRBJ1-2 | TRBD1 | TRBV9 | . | CASSPGQGSYGYTF | TGTGCCAGCAGCCCGGGACAGGGAAGTTATGGCTACACCTTC
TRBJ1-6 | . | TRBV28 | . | CASSFRDSPLHF | TGTGCCAGCAGTTTCAGGGATTCACCCCTCCACTTT